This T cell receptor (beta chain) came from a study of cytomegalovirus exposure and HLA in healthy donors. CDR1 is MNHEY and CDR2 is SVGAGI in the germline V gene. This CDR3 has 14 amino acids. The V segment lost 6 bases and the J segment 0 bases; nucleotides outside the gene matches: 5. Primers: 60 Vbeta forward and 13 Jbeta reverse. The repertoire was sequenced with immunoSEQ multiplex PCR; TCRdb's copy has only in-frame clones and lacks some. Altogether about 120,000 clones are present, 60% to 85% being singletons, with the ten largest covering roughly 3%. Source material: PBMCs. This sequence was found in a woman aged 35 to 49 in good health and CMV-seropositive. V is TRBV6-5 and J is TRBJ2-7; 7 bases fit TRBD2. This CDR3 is CASSGEGLSYEQYF. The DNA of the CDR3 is TGTGCCAGCAGCGGGGAGGGCCTCTCCTACGAGCAGTACTTC.